Listed below are T cell receptor beta chains from one sample, sequenced in a study of blood T cell repertoires in COVID-19. Sequencing used immunoSEQ multiplex PCR; TCRdb keeps in-frame clones, though not all of them. The sample holds about 160,000 clones; roughly 93% are singletons and the top ten take 3.5% to 5%. Source material: peripheral blood. The receptors shown here come from a woman aged 45-65 years with acute or convalescent COVID-19. Each CDR3 is given with its conserved first and last residue. Only some rows state a clone size, as once, few, many or a class for expanded clones.

cdr3_aa clone_size j_call v_call
CASSQGAPIEAFF - TRBJ1-1 TRBV14
CASSPGVDASYGYTF - TRBJ1-2 TRBV7-3
CAISESGGRARRSGEQYF - TRBJ2-7 TRBV10-3
CASSSSGGSTNEKLFF once TRBJ1-4 TRBV7-9
CVSSSLAGGSYEQYF - TRBJ2-7 TRBV5-1
CASSLSSGDHSYEQYF few TRBJ2-7 TRBV7-2
CASSQDGSNQPQHF - TRBJ1-5 TRBV4-3
CASSELTDRGIYTEAFF - TRBJ1-1 TRBV6-1
CASSLDRGWSTEAFF - TRBJ1-1 TRBV7-2
CATSDGQGNNQPQHF - TRBJ1-5 TRBV24-1
CAWSVPIAGGRTDTQYF - TRBJ2-3 TRBV30
CASSGHGTTEAFF - TRBJ1-1 TRBV5-1
CASSARHFYEQYF - TRBJ2-7 TRBV5-6
CASRPGVGGELFF once TRBJ2-2 TRBV11-2
CATSPRGNEQFF - TRBJ2-1 TRBV24-1
CASSLTGGHQPQHF - TRBJ1-5 TRBV7-9
CASSKGQLNTEAFF - TRBJ1-1 TRBV19
CASSIRQLAFF - TRBJ1-1 TRBV19
CASSLVGGLTNEKLFF - TRBJ1-4 TRBV7-9
CASSSPPYRGRGGYTF - TRBJ1-2 TRBV27
CASSLTGYYEQYF - TRBJ2-7 TRBV6-5
CASSRQGGEQYF - TRBJ2-7 TRBV25-1
CASSLGAAVLNTEAFF - TRBJ1-1 TRBV7-8
CASSQDPLAGNEQFF - TRBJ2-1 TRBV4-1
CASSKAKSGDYQETQYF - TRBJ2-5 TRBV5-1
CASSERWGLTEAFF - TRBJ1-1 TRBV6-1
CASSQDMAGELFF - TRBJ2-2 TRBV7-7
CASTPGTETGYEQYF - TRBJ2-7 TRBV21-1
CASSLRGTDLLNTEAFF - TRBJ1-1 TRBV7-3
CASSQDRPRDTEAFF once TRBJ1-1 TRBV6-1
CASSPWGESNEQFF - TRBJ2-1 TRBV18
CASSLRGQVSLYGYTF - TRBJ1-2 TRBV28
CASSPPQGSSGNTIYF once TRBJ1-3 TRBV18
CASSVDLRGTEYGYTF - TRBJ1-2 TRBV9
CASSLVGGNQPQHF - TRBJ1-5 TRBV7-9
CASSYWTAEQYF - TRBJ2-7 TRBV11-2
CASSSRDRVNSPLHF few TRBJ1-6 TRBV7-9
CASSQGQNLNEKLFF - TRBJ1-4 TRBV10-2
CASSLARARGLNGYTF - TRBJ1-2 TRBV11-2
CASRADFRDRNTEAFF few TRBJ1-1 TRBV10-2
CASSEYRGVTFEKLFF - TRBJ1-4 TRBV2
CASSLVAGVGYEQYF - TRBJ2-7 TRBV28
CASPVWQETQYF - TRBJ2-5 TRBV27
CASSPTGGGEKLFF - TRBJ1-4 TRBV28
CASSQLTWGGTEAFF - TRBJ1-1 TRBV3-1/TRBV3-2
CASSETGLNTEAFF - TRBJ1-1 TRBV7-9
CASSLNLAGRNRETQYF - TRBJ2-5 TRBV7-2